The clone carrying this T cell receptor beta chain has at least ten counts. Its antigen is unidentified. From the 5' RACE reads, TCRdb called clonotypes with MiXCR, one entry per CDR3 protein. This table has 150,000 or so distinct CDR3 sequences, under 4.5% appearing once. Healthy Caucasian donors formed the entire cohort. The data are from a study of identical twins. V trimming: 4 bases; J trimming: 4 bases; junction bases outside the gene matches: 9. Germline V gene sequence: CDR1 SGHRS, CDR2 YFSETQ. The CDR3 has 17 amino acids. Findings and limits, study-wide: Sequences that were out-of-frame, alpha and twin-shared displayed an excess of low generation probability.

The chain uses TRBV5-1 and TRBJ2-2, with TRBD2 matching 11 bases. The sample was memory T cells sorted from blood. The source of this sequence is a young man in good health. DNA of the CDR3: TGCGCCAGCAGCCCAGGGACTAGCGGATTAGGCACCGGGGAGCTGTTTTTT. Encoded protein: CASSPGTSGLGTGELFF. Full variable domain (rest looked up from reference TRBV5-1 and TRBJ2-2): KAGVTQTPRYLIKTRGQQVTLSCSPISGHRSVSWYQQTPGQGLQFLFEYFSETQRNKGNFPGRFSGRQFSNSRSEMNVSTLELGDSALYLCASSPGTSGLGTGELFFGEGSRLTVL.